This T cell receptor beta chain was observed in a study of CD8 T cells in ankylosing spondylitis. Whole-study results and caveats: Made up of about eight highly homologous variants, a TCR beta motif appeared characteristic of ankylosing spondylitis blood. Earlier work had already found some motif variants in reactive arthritis synovial fluid and blood. Clones linked to the disease showed a CD8+ phenotype. They occurred at relatively low frequencies in peripheral blood. Disease-linked clones were reportedly significantly enriched in matched ankylosing spondylitis synovial fluid.

By quantitative 5'-RACE with molecular barcodes, the TCR beta libraries were made. TCRdb analysed the 5' RACE reads with MiXCR anew, one entry per CDR3 protein. The table has 700,000 to 850,000 distinct CDR3 sequences, approximately 12% seen once. The CDR3 contains 15 residues. The V end was cut by 5 bases, the J end by 3 bases, with 16 bases between. Germline loops: CDR1 DFQATT, CDR2 SNEGSKA (reference sequence). Concerning this clonotype itself: Its specificity is unknown.

The V gene is TRBV20-1, the J gene TRBJ2-2, with D maybe TRBD2 (7 bases). This TCR derives from a male donor with ankylosing spondylitis. The specimen was blood, either unsorted or a sorted T cell fraction (not recorded which). DNA of the CDR3: TGCAGTGCTGTGGACGGGGGGCGGGACACCGGGGAGCTGTTTTTT. This gives the protein CSAVDGGRDTGELFF.